The T cell receptor beta chain described here comes from a study of CD8 T cells in ankylosing spondylitis. With 2 bases removed from V and 7 bases from J, the gap between germline ends came to 3 bases. The CDR3 is 12 residues long. TCRdb redid the calling of the 5' RACE reads with MiXCR, one entry per CDR3 protein. The sample lists roughly 700,000 distinct CDR3 sequences, 15% to 20% occurring once. Study findings and constraints: Seemingly distinctive of ankylosing spondylitis blood was a TCR beta motif formed by eight highly homologous variants.

On this clonotype: What it binds is not known.

The V gene is TRBV12-3 or TRBV12-4, the J gene TRBJ1-6; D is undetermined. This TCR was sampled from a male donor with ankylosing spondylitis. Sequenced material: blood, either unsorted or a sorted T cell fraction (not recorded which). The CDR3 nucleotides are TGTGCCAGCAGTTTAATAAATTCACCCCTCCACTTT. Protein product: CASSLINSPLHF.